A single sample gave rise to the 27 T cell receptor beta chains below, sequenced in a study of cytomegalovirus exposure and HLA in healthy donors. In the PCR, 60 Vbeta and 13 Jbeta primers were used. TCRdb's table, derived via immunoSEQ multiplex PCR, lists solely in-frame clones and lacks some. The sample spans 150,000 or so clones; the ten largest clones claim 1.5% to 2%. What was sequenced was PBMCs. These TCRs come from a woman in her 40s in good health and CMV-seropositive.

The gene calls are TRBV10-3 and TRBJ1-2; TRBD1 might be the D (5 bases). Trimming removed 2 bases at V and 3 bases at J, with 7 bases between. Germline CDR1 is ENHRY and CDR2 is SYGVKD. The CDR3 is made up of 13 amino acids. CDR3 coding DNA: TGTGCCATCAGTGAGGGGGGGGACTATGGCTACACCTTC. This sequence encodes CAISEGGDYGYTF.

The chain uses TRBV4-1 and TRBJ2-7, with TRBD1 matching 8 bases. V was pared by 0 bases and J by 6 bases, with 10 bases of the junction left unmatched. The CDR3 length is 16 residues. Germline values: CDR1 MGHRA, CDR2 YSYEKL. CDR3 protein: CASSQDVSGGKREQYF. CDR3 DNA sequence: TGCGCCAGCAGCCAAGATGTTTCAGGGGGCAAGCGCGAGCAGTACTTC.

The chain joins TRBV30 to TRBJ2-5; TRBD2 might be the D (7 bases). Germline loops: CDR1 GTSNPN, CDR2 SVGIG (reference sequence). Trimming took off 2 bases at V and 5 bases at J, with 27 bases between the two ends. The CDR3 sequence is 18 residues long. The DNA for the CDR3 is TGTGCCTGGAGTTTGGGATGGGTAGGGGGAGGGGTCCGGGAGACCCAGTACTTC. As protein: CAWSLGWVGGGVRETQYF.

V and J are TRBV7-2 and TRBJ1-3; D not resolved. This CDR3 has 13 residues. V gave up 6 bases and J gave up 11 bases, with 17 bases separating them. Germline lookup yields CDR1 SGHTA and CDR2 FQGNSA. CDR3 nucleotides: TGTGCCAGCAGATCTAGAGAGTTTTCTCCCATATATTTT. Translating it yields CASRSREFSPIYF. The variable domain in full, with the rest retrieved from reference TRBV7-2 and TRBJ1-3, is GAGVSQSPSNKVTEKGKDVELRCDPISGHTALYWYRQSLGQGLEFLIYFQGNSAPDKSGLPSDRFSAERTGGSVSTLTIQRTQQEDSAVYLCASRSREFSPIYFGEGSWLTVV.

In the case of this clone: The same CDR3 arises from other DNA sequences in this sample as well. The CDR3 DNA sequence: TGTGCCAGTAGTATGAGGACAGATACGCAGTATTTT. Translation: CASSMRTDTQYF. This rearrangement joins TRBV19 to TRBJ2-3; D is unclear. With 3 bases removed from V and 3 bases from J, the gap between germline ends came to 4 bases. The germline V gene encodes CDR1 LNHDA and CDR2 SQIVND (reference sequence). This CDR3 region has 12 residues.

The chain is built from TRBV25-1 and TRBJ2-3, with 9 bases lining up with TRBD1. Losses at the gene ends were 4 bases for V and 1 base for J; bases not matched to a gene: 0. Germline lookup yields CDR1 MGHDK and CDR2 SYGVNS. The length of the CDR3 is 14 residues. CDR3 loop: CASSGTGGTDTQYF. The DNA of the CDR3 is TGTGCCAGCAGTGGGACAGGGGGCACAGATACGCAGTATTTT.

The chain has TRBV9 and TRBJ1-2; 10 bases match TRBD1. The length of the CDR3 is 17 residues. The germline V gene has CDR1 SGDLS and CDR2 YYNGEE. Losses at the gene ends were 0 bases for V and 4 bases for J; bases not matched to a gene: 9. As DNA, the CDR3 is TGTGCCAGCAGCGTAGAGATACCGGGACAGGGGATCTATGGCTACACCTTC. It is translated as CASSVEIPGQGIYGYTF.

V is TRBV11-2 and J is TRBJ2-3; 10 bases fit TRBD1. This CDR3 is built from 16 residues. Germline V gene lookup returns CDR1 SGHAT and CDR2 FQNNGV. The trim removed 5 bases at V and 0 bases at J, leaving 5 bases unmatched. In DNA form, the CDR3 reads TGTGCCAGCAGCCTGGGGGACAGGGGTAGCACAGATACGCAGTATTTT. It specifies CASSLGDRGSTDTQYF.

The CDR3 nucleotides are TGTGCCAGCAGCTTGCGTCCGACTAGCGGGCTGGAGACCCAGTACTTC. The encoded protein is CASSLRPTSGLETQYF. This chain joins TRBV7-2 and TRBJ2-5, with 10 bases fitting TRBD2. J gave up 5 bases and V 3 bases, and 9 bases lay outside the gene matches. CDR1 SGHTA and CDR2 FQGNSA come from the germline V gene. The CDR3 extends over 16 amino acids.

CDR3 in DNA: TGTGCCAGCAGCGTCACATCCGGGAGTGAAAAACTGTTTTTT. It translates to CASSVTSGSEKLFF. V gene TRBV9 combines with J gene TRBJ1-4; D is undetermined. The V gene lost 2 bases and the J gene lost 7 bases, with 12 bases spanning the gap. The CDR3 consists of 14 residues. Germline values: CDR1 SGDLS, CDR2 YYNGEE.

The chain carries TRBV5-1 and TRBJ2-1, with 15 bases aligning to TRBD2. Per germline, CDR1 SGHRS and CDR2 YFSETQ. This CDR3 region has 19 residues. V dropped 3 bases and J dropped 4; count of bases not matched to a gene: 11. CDR3 protein: CASSSSGTSGRKGYNEQFF. As DNA, the CDR3 is TGCGCCAGCAGCTCCTCCGGGACTAGCGGGAGGAAGGGATACAATGAGCAGTTCTTC.

The chain carries TRBV27 and TRBJ2-1, with 9 bases aligning to TRBD2. V lost 5 bases to trimming and J lost 7 bases; unmatched junction nucleotides: 12. Germline assignment: CDR1 MNHEY and CDR2 SMNVEV (reference sequence). The CDR3 has 16 amino acids. The CDR3 reads CASSLVAGVGVNEQFF. Written as DNA, the CDR3 is TGTGCCAGCAGTCTAGTAGCGGGAGTGGGGGTTAATGAGCAGTTCTTC.

CDR3: CASSLLASGNNEQFF. As DNA, the CDR3 is TGTGCCAGCAGCTTATTGGCTAGCGGGAACAATGAGCAGTTCTTC. The chain carries TRBV7-3 and TRBJ2-1; 9 bases are a match to TRBD2. Germline V gene sequence: CDR1 SGHTA, CDR2 FQGTGA. Trimming took 2 bases from V and 5 from J; bases not matched to a gene: 4. The CDR3 has 15 residues.

V is TRBV28 and J is TRBJ2-7, with TRBD1 identical over 7 bases. The germline V gene has CDR1 MDHEN and CDR2 SYDVKM. CDR3 length equals 13 residues. The junction had 9 bases not matched to a gene; V was cut back by 7 bases and J by 6 bases. CDR3 DNA sequence: TGTGCCAGCAAGGGGACAGTCTTAGTCGAGCAGTACTTC. This sequence encodes CASKGTVLVEQYF.

With regard to this clone: Its ends do not fully match the called genes, so a read error is possible. V usage is TRBV5-1 and J usage is TRBJ2-7, with D possibly being TRBD2 (5 bases). This CDR3 is 12 amino acids long. Germline V gene sequence: CDR1 SGHRS, CDR2 YFSETQ. The CDR3 nucleotides read TGCGCCAGCAGCTTGGAGAGGGTGACTAAGGACTTC. Encoded protein: CASSLERVTKDF.

The V gene is TRBV6-5, the J gene TRBJ1-5; D unclear. Per the germline V gene, CDR1 is MNHEY and CDR2 is SVGAGI. Trimming cost V 7 bases and J 4 bases, with 8 bases left between them. The CDR3 covers 12 residues. The CDR3 coding sequence is TGTGCCAGCAATGACGGGAATCAGCCCCAGCATTTT. This encodes CASNDGNQPQHF.

The chain uses TRBV9 and TRBJ1-5; TRBD1 might be the D (6 bases). Between the trimmed V and J ends, which lost 3 bases and 5 bases, there was a span of 12 bases. The germline CDR1 and CDR2 sequences are SGDLS and YYNGEE. CDR3 length: 14 amino acids. Here the CDR3 DNA reads TGTGCCAGCAGCGCACAGGGTCAGTATCAGCCCCAGCATTTT. It encodes CASSAQGQYQPQHF.

The chain employs TRBV4-3 and TRBJ1-2, with 8 bases that match TRBD1. The CDR3 spans 14 residues. The trim removed 1 base at V and 8 bases at J, leaving 6 bases unmatched. Germline loops: CDR1 LGHNA, CDR2 YSLEER. The CDR3 DNA sequence: TGCGCCAGCAGCCAAGTTCAGGGGGCGTACGGCTACACCTTC. Translated, it gives CASSQVQGAYGYTF.

The gene calls are TRBV6-4 and TRBJ2-5, with 9 bases aligning to TRBD2. The assigned J gene may be wrong: the sequence end matches TRBJ2-7 better. The V gene's germline CDR1 is MRHNA and CDR2 SNTAGT. The CDR3 totals 14 residues. CDR3 sequence (DNA): TGTGCCAGCGGTTTACTAGCGGGCTCCTACGAGCAGTACTTC. Its translation is CASGLLAGSYEQYF.

The gene calls are TRBV30 and TRBJ2-7; weak D call: TRBD2 (5 bases). V shed 0 bases and J shed 4 bases, with 13 bases lying between them. CDR3 size: 14 residues. CDR1 is GTSNPN, CDR2 SVGIG, per germline (reference sequence). CDR3 DNA: TGTGCCTGGAGTGTAAGCGAGGGAGTGTACGAGCAGTACTTC. This translates into CAWSVSEGVYEQYF.

The CDR3 region is CASRRSGSDTDTQYF. CDR3 in DNA: TGCGCCAGCAGACGTAGCGGGAGCGATACAGATACGCAGTATTTT. The rearrangement links TRBV5-1 to TRBJ2-3; TRBD2 matches at 9 bases. CDR3 length: 15 residues. Germline V gene data show CDR1 as SGHRS and CDR2 as YFSETQ. V dropped 5 bases and J dropped 3; count of bases not matched to a gene: 7.

The chain recombines TRBV2 with TRBJ2-5; D gene uncertain. The CDR3 runs 15 residues. Trimming removed 3 bases at V and 2 bases at J, with 13 bases between. Germline V CDR1 and CDR2: SNHLY, FYNNEI. CDR3 in DNA: TGTGCCAGCAGTGAGGAGTCCGGGTCTCAAGAGACCCAGTACTTC. This gives the protein CASSEESGSQETQYF.

This chain links TRBV15 with TRBJ2-2, with TRBD1 identical over 9 bases. V dropped 3 bases and J dropped 7; count of bases not matched to a gene: 9. The germline gives CDR1 LNHNV, CDR2 YYDKDF (reference sequence). The CDR3 extends over 16 amino acids. As DNA, the CDR3 is TGTGCCACCAGCAGGGACAGGGGTCTCATTGACGGGGAGCTGTTTTTT. Amino acid sequence: CATSRDRGLIDGELFF.

The chain's CDR3 is CASSLKGKDIYEQYF. The CDR3 DNA reads as TGTGCCAGCAGTTTAAAGGGGAAAGATATCTACGAGCAGTACTTC. The chain has TRBV27 and TRBJ2-7; TRBD1 is a possible D gene (5 bases). The germline V and J ends were trimmed by 2 bases and 3 bases, with 14 bases remaining between them. Germline assignment: CDR1 MNHEY and CDR2 SMNVEV (reference sequence). CDR3 length: 15 residues.

The V and J genes are TRBV28 and TRBJ2-2, with D perhaps matching TRBD1 (6 bases). Trimming pared 6 bases from V and 1 base from J, leaving 9 bases between. The CDR3 totals 14 residues. Germline V CDR1 and CDR2: MDHEN, SYDVKM. CDR3 in amino acids: CASRLGQNTGELFF. CDR3 coding DNA: TGTGCCAGCAGGTTGGGACAGAACACCGGGGAGCTGTTTTTT.

The V call is TRBV10-3, the J call TRBJ2-7, with 9 bases matching TRBD1. V shed 2 bases, J shed 2 bases, and the junction held 10 bases outside the gene matches. There are 17 residues in the CDR3. Germline values: CDR1 ENHRY, CDR2 SYGVKD. For the CDR3, the DNA is TGTGCCATCAGTGAGAGAAATCAGGGACAGGGAACCTACGAGCAGTACTTC. This encodes CAISERNQGQGTYEQYF.

The rearrangement uses TRBV28 and TRBJ1-1; tentative D call: TRBD1 (6 bases). Trimming stripped 4 bases from V and 0 bases from J, with 9 bases between. The CDR3 has 14 residues. Germline values: CDR1 MDHEN, CDR2 SYDVKM. The CDR3 DNA reads as TGTGCCAGCAGTTCAGGGGCCTTGAACACTGAAGCTTTCTTT. This gives the protein CASSSGALNTEAFF.